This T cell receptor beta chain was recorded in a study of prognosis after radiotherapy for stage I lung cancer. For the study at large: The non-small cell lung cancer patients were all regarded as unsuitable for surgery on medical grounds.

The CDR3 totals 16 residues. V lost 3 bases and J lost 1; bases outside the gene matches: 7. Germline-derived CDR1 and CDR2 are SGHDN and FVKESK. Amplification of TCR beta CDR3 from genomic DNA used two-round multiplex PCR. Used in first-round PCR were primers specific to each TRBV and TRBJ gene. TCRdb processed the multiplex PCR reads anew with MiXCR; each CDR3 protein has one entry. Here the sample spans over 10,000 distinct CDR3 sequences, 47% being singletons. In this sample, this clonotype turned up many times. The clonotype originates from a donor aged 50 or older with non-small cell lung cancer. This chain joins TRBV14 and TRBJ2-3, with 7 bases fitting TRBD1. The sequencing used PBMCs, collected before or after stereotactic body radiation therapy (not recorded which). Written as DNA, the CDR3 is TGTGCCAGCAGCCAGATGCAGGGGGTTGGCACAGATACGCAGTATTTT. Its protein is CASSQMQGVGTDTQYF.